The 29 T cell receptor beta chains given below trace back to one sample, sequenced in a study of blood T cell repertoires in COVID-19. The repertoire was sequenced with immunoSEQ multiplex PCR; TCRdb's copy has only in-frame clones and lacks some. The table records roughly 150,000 clones, around three quarters of them present only once. Sequencing used PBMCs or T cells enriched from blood (not recorded which). The receptor source for this set is a woman in her 70s in a cohort exposed to, infected with or recovered from COVID-19 (not recorded which).

The chain couples TRBV11-1 to TRBJ2-5; D might be TRBD1 (6 bases). CDR1 SGHAT and CDR2 FQDESV come from the germline V gene (reference sequence). The CDR3 is 17 residues long. V gave up 0 bases and J gave up 1 base, with 15 bases separating them. CDR3 DNA sequence: TGTGCCAGCAGCTTAGCGGGTGAATTGGGGGCCCAAGAGACCCAGTACTTC. Protein product: CASSLAGELGAQETQYF.

The chain combines TRBV9 with TRBJ2-2, with 9 bases aligning to TRBD1. Trimming removed 3 bases from V and 4 bases from J; junction bases left unmatched: 4. Germline V CDR1 and CDR2: SGDLS, YYNGEE. The CDR3 runs 15 residues. DNA of the CDR3: TGTGCCAGCAGCGGGGACAGGGCCGCCACCGGGGAGCTGTTTTTT. This codes for CASSGDRAATGELFF.

The gene calls are TRBV2 and TRBJ2-1, with 9 bases aligning to TRBD2. After removal of 2 bases from V and 7 bases from J, the junction contained 15 bases not matched to a gene. Germline V gives CDR1 SNHLY, CDR2 FYNNEI. The CDR3 extends over 18 amino acids. The CDR3 nucleotides are TGTGCCAGCAGTGAAAGGGCGGGAGGGCCAAGTACTAGAAATGAGCAGTTCTTC. Translation gives CASSERAGGPSTRNEQFF.

The chain links TRBV5-1 to TRBJ2-5; 7 bases are shared with TRBD1. J was trimmed by 3 bases and V by 1 base; bases with no gene match: 6. The CDR3 loop spans 15 amino acids. Germline V gene lookup returns CDR1 SGHRS and CDR2 YFSETQ. CDR3 region: CASSLYRTGEETQYF. In nucleotides, the CDR3 is TGCGCCAGCAGCTTGTACCGAACAGGGGAAGAGACCCAGTACTTC.

The rearrangement joins TRBV5-1 to TRBJ2-5; 8 bases map to TRBD1. The J segment lost 5 bases and the V segment lost 0 bases, leaving 6 bases of the junction unmatched. The germline CDR1 and CDR2 sequences are SGHRS and YFSETQ. CDR3 length equals 15 residues. This chain's CDR3 is CASSLGTGYGETQYF. The CDR3 coding sequence is TGCGCCAGCAGCTTGGGGACAGGGTATGGCGAGACCCAGTACTTC.

This clone was counted a single time. The rearrangement links TRBV6-5 to TRBJ1-5; the D gene is possibly TRBD1 (5 bases). Germline V gene data show CDR1 as MNHEY and CDR2 as SVGAGI. This CDR3 has 14 residues. Trimming left V 7 bases short and J 3 bases short, with 13 bases between. The CDR3 nucleotides are TGTGCCAGCAAGGAGGGGCCCTTCAATCAGCCCCAGCATTTT. Translating it yields CASKEGPFNQPQHF.

This chain uses TRBV18 with TRBJ2-1, with D possibly matching TRBD2 (5 bases). CDR1 KGHSH and CDR2 LQKENI come from the germline V gene. The CDR3 is 15 residues long. The V and J ends lost 4 bases and 1 base respectively, with 11 bases between them. CDR3 sequence (DNA): TGTGCCAGCTCACTCAGCGGATATTCCTACAATGAGCAGTTCTTC. This gives the protein CASSLSGYSYNEQFF. Based on the CDR3 plus reference TRBV18 and TRBJ2-1, the full variable domain is NAGVMQNPRHLVRRRGQEARLRCSPMKGHSHVYWYRQLPEEGLKFMVYLQKENIIDESGMPKERFSAEFPKEGPSILRIQQVVRGDSAAYFCASSLSGYSYNEQFFGPGTRLTVL.

V and J are TRBV10-3 and TRBJ1-5; TRBD1 is a possible D gene (6 bases). Between the trimmed V and J ends, which lost 2 bases and 5 bases, there was a span of 10 bases. This CDR3 region has 14 residues. Looked up from germline, CDR1 is ENHRY and CDR2 is SYGVKD. The CDR3 nucleotides are TGTGCCATCAGTGAGCAGGGGACCCATCAGCCCCAGCATTTT. It codes for CAISEQGTHQPQHF.

This chain joins TRBV28 and TRBJ1-2, with D possibly matching TRBD1 (5 bases). V was clipped by 6 bases and J by 8 bases, with 19 bases between them. CDR3 length: 14 residues. Germline CDR1 and CDR2: MDHEN and SYDVKM. The CDR3 loop reads CASSLRGVTGGYTF. DNA for the CDR3: TGTGCCAGCAGCCTCCGGGGGGTCACGGGGGGCTACACCTTC.

This chain links TRBV5-1 with TRBJ1-2; 8 bases line up with TRBD1. After removal of 3 bases from V and 3 bases from J, the junction contained 7 bases not matched to a gene. This CDR3 is 15 amino acids long. In germline, CDR1 is SGHRS, CDR2 YFSETQ. The CDR3 DNA is TGCGCCAGCAGCTCGACGGGACAGGAGTACTATGGCTACACCTTC. Translation gives CASSSTGQEYYGYTF.

J is TRBJ2-6 and V is TRBV4-1, with D uncertain. The germline V gene has CDR1 MGHRA and CDR2 YSYEKL. The CDR3 length is 17 residues. V lost 1 base and J lost 2, with 12 bases in between. CDR3 region: CASSQGPDLPGANVLTF. The CDR3 DNA sequence: TGCGCCAGCAGCCAAGGCCCCGATCTACCTGGGGCCAACGTCCTGACTTTC.

This CDR3 is CATSREGPAGELFF. In DNA form, the CDR3 reads TGTGCCACCAGCAGAGAGGGGCCGGCCGGGGAGCTGTTTTTT. The rearrangement uses TRBV15 and TRBJ2-2, with a weak D call TRBD1 (5 bases). CDR1 LNHNV and CDR2 YYDKDF come from the germline V gene (reference sequence). The CDR3 consists of 14 residues. With 0 bases removed from V and 6 bases from J, the gap between germline ends came to 8 bases.

This rearrangement joins TRBV27 to TRBJ1-1, with 7 bases aligning to TRBD1. The germline CDR1 and CDR2 sequences are MNHEY and SMNVEV (reference sequence). The CDR3 is 14 residues long. Trimming removed 4 bases from V and 0 bases from J; junction bases left unmatched: 2. The CDR3 DNA sequence: TGTGCCAGCAGTTCGAGGGGGCTGAACACTGAAGCTTTCTTT. Translated: CASSSRGLNTEAFF.

This clone occurred a few times. The V call is TRBV6-2 or TRBV6-3, the J call TRBJ2-1, with 12 bases identical to TRBD1. V dropped 6 bases and J dropped 8; count of bases not matched to a gene: 11. Germline V CDR1 and CDR2: MNHEY, SVGEGT. This CDR3 has 16 amino acids. The CDR3 region has the DNA TGTGCCAGCAGCCGCCGGGACAGGGGGCTTTTAGATGAGCAGTTCTTC. It translates to CASSRRDRGLLDEQFF.

This sequence joins TRBV5-1 and TRBJ1-1; a weak D match, TRBD1 (6 bases). The CDR3 sequence is 14 residues long. Germline-derived CDR1 and CDR2 are SGHRS and YFSETQ. V gave up 4 bases and J gave up 2 bases, with 12 bases separating them. The CDR3, as DNA: TGCGCCAGCAGCCAAACAGGGTCTAACACTGAAGCTTTCTTT. Its translation is CASSQTGSNTEAFF.

V usage is TRBV5-1 and J usage is TRBJ2-1, with 11 nucleotides matching TRBD2. Per the germline V gene, CDR1 is SGHRS and CDR2 is YFSETQ. There are 16 residues in the CDR3. V was clipped by 4 bases and J by 0 bases; unmatched bases: 3. CDR3 nucleotide sequence: TGCGCCAGCAGCGGGGGACTAGCGGCCTCCTACAATGAGCAGTTCTTC. Translated: CASSGGLAASYNEQFF.

The chain uses TRBV4-1 and TRBJ2-5, with TRBD1 matching over 10 bases. J gave up 3 bases and V 1 base, and 5 bases lay outside the gene matches. The CDR3 totals 16 residues. Looked up from germline, CDR1 is MGHRA and CDR2 is YSYEKL. The CDR3 DNA follows: TGCGCCAGCAGCCAAGGTGACAGGGGGCGGGAAGAGACCCAGTACTTC. This encodes CASSQGDRGREETQYF.

V usage is TRBV2 and J usage is TRBJ1-5, with 8 bases aligning to TRBD1. The CDR3 contains 14 residues. Germline values: CDR1 SNHLY, CDR2 FYNNEI. Trimming cost V 6 bases and J 5 bases; bases outside gene matches: 6. The CDR3 DNA reads as TGTGCCAGCAGCGGACCGGGACAGGATCAGCCCCAGCATTTT. Translated: CASSGPGQDQPQHF. The whole variable domain, filled in from reference TRBV2 and TRBJ1-5, reads EPEVTQTPSHQVTQMGQEVILRCVPISNHLYFYWYRQILGQKVEFLVSFYNNEISEKSEIFDDQFSVERPDGSNFTLKIRSTKLEDSAMYFCASSGPGQDQPQHFGDGTRLSIL.

The chain carries TRBV19 and TRBJ1-4, with TRBD1 matching 8 bases. The V gene's germline CDR1 is LNHDA and CDR2 SQIVND (reference sequence). This CDR3 has 15 residues. J was trimmed by 4 bases and V by 4 bases; bases with no gene match: 5. CDR3 protein: CASSTRTGNNEKLFF. The CDR3 nucleotides are TGTGCCAGTAGTACTAGGACAGGGAATAATGAAAAACTGTTTTTT. The variable domain in full, completed from reference TRBV19 and TRBJ1-4, reads DGGITQSPKYLFRKEGQNVTLSCEQNLNHDAMYWYRQDPGQGLRLIYYSQIVNDFQKGDIAEGYSVSREKKESFPLTVTSAQKNPTAFYLCASSTRTGNNEKLFFGSGTQLSVL.

This clone was detected only a few times. The genes are TRBV18 and TRBJ2-1; 7 nucleotides match TRBD2. Germline CDR1 KGHSH, CDR2 LQKENI. The CDR3 runs 16 residues. The V and J ends lost 2 bases and 0 bases, in that order; junction bases with no gene match: 4. CDR3 amino acids: CASSPILARSYNEQFF. CDR3 coding DNA: TGTGCCAGCTCACCAATACTAGCGCGCTCCTACAATGAGCAGTTCTTC.

The CDR3 sequence: CASSQRDSFHYEQYF. CDR3 bases: TGTGCCAGCAGCCAAAGGGACAGCTTCCACTACGAGCAGTACTTC. The chain employs TRBV7-8 and TRBJ2-7; 7 bases are a match to TRBD1. The CDR3 extends over 15 amino acids. Per the germline V gene, CDR1 is SGHVS and CDR2 is FQNEAQ. V dropped 5 bases and J dropped 3; count of bases not matched to a gene: 10.

This clone is a singleton in its sample. This chain joins TRBV27 and TRBJ2-5; 8 nucleotides agree with TRBD1. The CDR3 is made up of 16 amino acids. Losses at the gene ends were 5 bases for V and 5 bases for J; bases not matched to a gene: 13. Germline V gene data show CDR1 as MNHEY and CDR2 as SMNVEV (reference sequence). CDR3 nucleotides: TGTGCCAGCAGTCGCTCGGCCAGGGGGCCGGAGGAGACCCAGTACTTC. The encoded protein is CASSRSARGPEETQYF.

The gene calls are TRBV19 and TRBJ2-7; 7 bases align to TRBD1. The CDR3 extends over 15 amino acids. With V trimmed by 3 bases and J by 4 bases, 9 bases remained unmatched. Germline CDR1 LNHDA, CDR2 SQIVND (reference sequence). For the CDR3, the DNA is TGTGCCAGTAGTATGGACGCAGGGGGTCAGTACGAGCAGTACTTC. The encoded protein is CASSMDAGGQYEQYF.

V gene TRBV7-3 combines with J gene TRBJ1-3; tentatively, D is TRBD1 (5 bases). V gave up 7 bases and J gave up 8 bases, with 21 bases separating them. The CDR3 is made up of 15 amino acids. Per the germline V gene, CDR1 is SGHTA and CDR2 is FQGTGA. This CDR3 is CASILWPHGRDTIYF. CDR3 coding DNA: TGTGCCAGCATCCTTTGGCCGCATGGCAGGGACACCATATATTTT.

The chain links TRBV5-1 to TRBJ2-1; 8 bases fit TRBD2. The CDR3 covers 16 residues. Per the germline V gene, CDR1 is SGHRS and CDR2 is YFSETQ. Trimming removed 4 bases from V and 3 bases from J; junction bases left unmatched: 9. CDR3 bases: TGCGCCAGCAGCCCCCAGCCCAGCGGGAGCTACAATGAGCAGTTCTTC. This translates into CASSPQPSGSYNEQFF.

The chain uses TRBV27 and TRBJ1-2; 7 nucleotides line up with TRBD1. The CDR3 spans 17 residues. Germline values: CDR1 MNHEY, CDR2 SMNVEV (reference sequence). The V and J ends lost 5 bases and 5 bases, in that order; junction bases with no gene match: 17. The CDR3 sequence is CASSPFRMSGTVYGYTF. Here the CDR3 DNA reads TGTGCCAGCAGTCCATTCCGAATGTCTGGGACAGTGTATGGCTACACCTTC.

The gene calls are TRBV18 and TRBJ2-7, with TRBD1 matching over 7 bases. The V and J ends lost 3 bases and 2 bases, in that order; junction bases with no gene match: 1. Germline V gives CDR1 KGHSH, CDR2 LQKENI. The CDR3 has 13 amino acids. CDR3 DNA sequence: TGTGCCAGCTCACCGCAGGGGGCCTACGAGCAGTACTTC. Its translation is CASSPQGAYEQYF. Based on the CDR3 plus reference TRBV18 and TRBJ2-7, the full variable domain is NAGVMQNPRHLVRRRGQEARLRCSPMKGHSHVYWYRQLPEEGLKFMVYLQKENIIDESGMPKERFSAEFPKEGPSILRIQQVVRGDSAAYFCASSPQGAYEQYFGPGTRLTVT.

In this sample, this clone turned up a few times. The chain employs TRBV4-1 and TRBJ2-2; D gene unclear. Germline V gene data show CDR1 as MGHRA and CDR2 as YSYEKL. The CDR3 has 15 residues. The V end was cut by 4 bases, the J end by 0 bases, with 9 bases between. The CDR3 coding sequence is TGCGCCAGCAGCCCAGTGGCCGCGAACACCGGGGAGCTGTTTTTT. It yields the protein CASSPVAANTGELFF.

V is TRBV28 and J is TRBJ1-2; 7 positions match TRBD1. Unmatched junction bases numbered 3, after V lost 4 bases and J lost 4 bases. The CDR3 sequence is 13 residues long. The germline V gene has CDR1 MDHEN and CDR2 SYDVKM. The CDR3 protein is CASSSGQSYGYTF. The CDR3 DNA sequence: TGTGCCAGCAGTTCGGGACAGAGCTATGGCTACACCTTC.